This TCR beta chain was sequenced for a study of blood T cell repertoires in COVID-19 (dated by TCRdb to the early 2020s). The study in broad terms: The collaborator samples originated in the United States, Italy and Spain and spanned the acute and convalescent phases of COVID-19. The repertoires were made available in a free public database intended to serve as a resource for research on the immune response to SARS-CoV-2. The material from the prospective study consisted of cDNA or gDNA derived from T cells, B-cell-depleted T cells, or PBMCs. The samples were drawn from the first 160 participants of the ongoing ImmuneRACE study and from 1,200 or so subjects provided by 6 global collaborators. Sample metadata almost always included a de-identified subject ID, COVID-19 status, age in years and sex. Where available, HLA class I and class II types were obtained from metadata supplied by the sample provider rather than from assay-based typing. Deeply sampled blood TCRbeta repertoires from subjects exposed to, actively infected with, or recovered from COVID-19 were included in the dataset.

The immunoSEQ Assay, a bias-controlled multiplex PCR, was used to amplify TCRbeta CDR3 regions from genomic DNA. As for the authors' bioinformatics: The number of nucleated cells in each sample was estimated by amplification of reference gene primers within the assay. Sequence reads were collapsed and filtered to measure the absolute abundance of every unique TCRbeta CDR3 rearrangement. Productive Simpson clonality was computed per sample as the square root of Simpson's diversity index over productive rearrangements. TCRdb limited this immuneACCESS table to in-frame rearrangements with V and J called. A share of clones is missing; checked studies link under half to unresolved V genes, and the rest is unexplained. V, J and clone size are taken as reported in that table, and D and trimming were inferred from the DNA itself. Present in this sample are some 370,000 clones, roughly 86% of which were seen just once. The ten largest clones represent 10% of the sample.

On the study overall, not on this receptor specifically: Clinical and demographic metadata were provided uncurated, with the amount varying by source and participant.

From V the trimming removes 5 bases and from J it removes 6 bases, while the gene matches leave 9 bases of the junction unaccounted for. CDR1 and CDR2 were assigned from the germline V gene as SGHVS and FQNEAQ. Measured from the cysteine to the phenylalanine, the CDR3 is 14 residues long. Of the read, only the CDR3 DNA is kept; its 42 bases are in frame from base 1. As concerns this clone: There is no known antigen for this receptor. No much larger clonotype is one base removed from it; base qualities were not supplied.

One collaborating source in Seattle enrolled patients while the patients were actively infected and followed the patients over time throughout the course of disease. Each collaborating institution followed its own protocols to collect whole blood in K2EDTA tubes. For TCRbeta analysis, collaborator samples were shipped as frozen whole blood, as isolated PBMCs, or as DNA extracted from either sample type. Sequenced sample: peripheral blood. The origin of this receptor is a young woman with COVID-19, enrolled during active disease. The chain employs TRBV7-8 and TRBJ2-5, with 7 junctional bases fitting TRBD2. The CDR3 amino acid sequence is: CASSTGLKLKTQYF. Here is the DNA: TGTGCCAGCAGCACGGGACTAAAGCTAAAGACCCAGTACTTC.